This T cell receptor (beta chain) comes out of a study of Graves' ophthalmopathy and Graves' hyperthyroidism. Whole-study findings and limits: Most thyroid clonotypes with frequency above 0.001 were detected in blood too. The model's prediction of ophthalmopathy progression had around 70% sensitivity and around 72% specificity.

The authors amplified TCR beta CDR3 regions from RNA transcripts. The first-round RT-PCR employed HTBI primers together with the Qiagen OneStep RT-PCR kit. A multiplex PCR was then performed as the second round. MiXCR, applied by TCRdb to the multiplex PCR reads, yields one record per CDR3 protein. Counted here are around 590,000 distinct CDR3 sequences, roughly 39% occurring once; the ten biggest clones make up 3.5% to 5%. This clonotype showed up many times. What it recognizes is unknown. CDR3 size: 17 residues. V gave up 4 bases and J gave up 1 base; unmatched junction bases: 13. Germline CDR1 SEHNR, CDR2 FQNEAQ (reference sequence). New diagnoses, under 2 months' duration, and ages 18 to 65 characterized the hyperthyroidism patients. Exclusion criteria comprised other autoimmune diseases, uncontrolled infections, pregnancy or lactation in patients.

The specimen sequenced was peripheral blood or thyroid tissue (not recorded which). The receptor was isolated from an adult man with Graves' hyperthyroidism. This chain uses TRBV7-9 with TRBJ2-7, with 7 bases identical to TRBD1. CDR3 coding DNA: TGTGCCAGCAGCTCCCCACTGCGAGGGGGACAGTCCTACGAGCAGTACTTC. Protein: CASSSPLRGGQSYEQYF.